The 8 T cell receptor beta chains listed next were all sequenced from one sample in a study of shared clonotypes between healthy human individuals. Some clones are missing from TCRdb's copy, which holds only in-frame ones; the method was immunoSEQ multiplex PCR. The table lists a few million clones, roughly 93% of them singletons. The sequencing input was naive CD4+ T cells from PBMCs. Stated subset: CD45RA+ positively selected. All receptors derive from a man younger than 30 in good health. Some clones in this sample may be carry-over from other donors' samples.

This CDR3 reads CASSASGSNTEAFF. CDR3 in DNA: TGTGCCAGCAGCGCATCCGGGTCGAACACTGAAGCTTTCTTT. V usage is TRBV7-9 and J usage is TRBJ1-1; D uncertain. V lost 5 bases and J lost 1, with 11 bases in between. The germline V gene has CDR1 SEHNR and CDR2 FQNEAQ (reference sequence). CDR3 length equals 14 residues.

This clone was counted a single time. The chain joins TRBV7-2 to TRBJ2-3; 7 nucleotides line up with TRBD1. This CDR3 has 16 amino acids. With V trimmed by 4 bases and J by 4 bases, 11 bases remained unmatched. The V gene's germline CDR1 is SGHTA and CDR2 FQGNSA. CDR3 sequence (DNA): TGTGCCAGCAGCTCCTCCCCAGGGGGAGTAGCAGATACGCAGTATTTT. This codes for CASSSSPGGVADTQYF.

The V call is TRBV5-1, the J call TRBJ2-3; D possibly corresponds to TRBD2 (6 bases). The germline V gene encodes CDR1 SGHRS and CDR2 YFSETQ. The CDR3 extends over 15 amino acids. The V gene lost 5 bases and the J gene lost 4 bases, with 17 bases spanning the gap. CDR3 coding DNA: TGCGCCAGCAGACCAATATTATGGGGGGCAGATACGCAGTATTTT. It is translated as CASRPILWGADTQYF.

The chain recombines TRBV28 with TRBJ1-1, with a tentative D call TRBD1 (6 bases). The CDR3 contains 16 residues. Germline V gives CDR1 MDHEN, CDR2 SYDVKM. Trimming took off 3 bases at V and 4 bases at J, with 18 bases between the two ends. CDR3 protein: CASSFGRGGRGTEAFF. DNA of the CDR3: TGTGCCAGCAGTTTTGGCCGGGGGGGCCGGGGCACTGAAGCTTTCTTT. Filled out from reference TRBV28 and TRBJ1-1, the complete variable domain reads DVKVTQSSRYLVKRTGEKVFLECVQDMDHENMFWYRQDPGLGLRLIYFSYDVKMKEKGDIPEGYSVSREKKERFSLILESASTNQTSMYLCASSFGRGGRGTEAFFGQGTRLTVV.

The V call is TRBV4-1, the J call TRBJ1-1; a possible D gene is TRBD1 (5 bases). CDR1 and CDR2 (germline): MGHRA, YSYEKL. The CDR3 runs 16 residues. V lost 0 bases and J lost 8, with 19 bases in between. CDR3 region: CASSQDGGSGGEEAFF. In DNA, the CDR3 is TGCGCCAGCAGCCAAGATGGGGGTTCCGGGGGTGAGGAAGCTTTCTTT.

This clone was recorded once. The chain is built from TRBV27 and TRBJ2-5; weak D call: TRBD1 (5 bases). CDR1 is MNHEY, CDR2 SMNVEV, per germline (reference sequence). CDR3 length equals 16 residues. V lost 6 bases, J lost 5 bases, and 22 bases lay in between. Written as DNA, the CDR3 is TGTGCCAGCAGGCTGTTCCCAGGGTCCGGTGGGGAGACCCAGTACTTC. Its protein product is CASRLFPGSGGETQYF.

This clone was found a few times. This chain uses TRBV10-3 with TRBJ1-1; the D gene is possibly TRBD1 (5 bases). Germline values: CDR1 ENHRY, CDR2 SYGVKD. CDR3 length: 15 residues. Trimming shortened V by 5 bases and J by 1 base, and 14 bases separated the two germline ends. The CDR3 reads CAISTPRRGNTEAFF. The CDR3 bases are TGTGCCATCAGTACCCCCCGAAGGGGGAACACTGAAGCTTTCTTT.

The V gene is TRBV15, the J gene TRBJ2-1, with D possibly matching TRBD1 (5 bases). Trimming removed 8 bases at V and 6 bases at J, with 17 bases between. The germline CDR1 and CDR2 sequences are LNHNV and YYDKDF (reference sequence). The CDR3 is 14 residues long. The CDR3, as DNA: TGTGCCACCTCAGGACACATCGGCCCCAATGAGCAGTTCTTC. Translation gives CATSGHIGPNEQFF.